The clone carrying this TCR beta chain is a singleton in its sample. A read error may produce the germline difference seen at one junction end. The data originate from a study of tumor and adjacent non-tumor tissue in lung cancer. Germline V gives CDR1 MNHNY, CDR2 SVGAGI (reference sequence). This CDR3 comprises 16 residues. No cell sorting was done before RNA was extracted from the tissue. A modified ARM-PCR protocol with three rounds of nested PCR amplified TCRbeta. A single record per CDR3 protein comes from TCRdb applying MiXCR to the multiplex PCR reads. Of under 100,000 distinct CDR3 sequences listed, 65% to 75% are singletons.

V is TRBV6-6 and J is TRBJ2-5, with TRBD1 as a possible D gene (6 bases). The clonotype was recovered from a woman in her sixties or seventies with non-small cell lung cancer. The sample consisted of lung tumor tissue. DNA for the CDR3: TGTGCTAGCAGTGACCGGACAGTGTCGGACGGAGAGACCCAGTACTTC. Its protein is CASSDRTVSDGETQYF.